This T cell receptor (beta chain) stems from a study of blood T cell repertoires in COVID-19. On the study more broadly: Samples came from the United States, Italy and Spain, spanning acute and convalescent COVID-19.

Per the original data handling: Amplification of reference gene primers was used by the study to estimate nucleated cell counts. Measured with immunoSEQ multiplex PCR; TCRdb has only the in-frame clones, and not every one. V and J calls and clone size follow that table, whereas D and trimming were derived from the DNA. The sample has approximately 490,000 clones; roughly nine tenths are singletons. Clinical histories supplied by participants themselves formed the basis of cohort assignment. Recovered status applied to Cohort 3 donors who had two consecutive negative PCRs. It also applied to those with clearance or with symptom resolution. Germline CDR1 reads MRHNA; CDR2 reads SNTAGT. With 5 bases removed from V and 6 bases from J, the gap between germline ends came to 10 bases. The CDR3 length is 13 residues.

This sequence was found in a woman aged 55-70 years who had recovered from COVID-19. The material sequenced was PBMCs or T cells enriched from blood (not recorded which). V usage is TRBV6-4 and J usage is TRBJ2-2; D is perhaps TRBD2 (5 bases). The CDR3 DNA is TGTGCCAGCAGTTTAACAGCGGCCGGGGAGCTGTTTTTT. Amino acids: CASSLTAAGELFF.